The rows below give T cell receptor beta chains drawn from one sample of a study of blood T cell repertoires in COVID-19. Sequenced by immunoSEQ multiplex PCR; TCRdb stores in-frame clones only, minus some. The profile shows approximately 140,000 clones, over 80% of them singletons. Sequencing input: peripheral blood. The receptors were gathered from an older man with acute or convalescent COVID-19. The CDR3 runs from the conserved cysteine through the conserved F or W. Fields, in order: V gene, D gene, J gene, CDR3 length, clone size, CDR3 DNA, CDR3 protein. The D gene is left open where the match is weak. Clone size is stated in some rows and not others, as once, few, many or a class when expanded.

>TRBV7-9|TRBD1|TRBJ1-4|17|NA
TGTGCCAGCAGCTTGGGACAGGGGGCAGCAACTAATGAAAAACTGTTTTTT
CASSLGQGAATNEKLFF
>TRBV19|NA|TRBJ2-5|16|NA
TGTGCCAGTAGTATTGGGGCAGGGCGGATCTTGGAGACCCAGTACTTC
CASSIGAGRILETQYF
>TRBV6-5|NA|TRBJ2-7|15|once
TGTGCCAGCAGTTACTCTACGCAGGGGACCTACGAGCAGTACTTC
CASSYSTQGTYEQYF
>TRBV14|NA|TRBJ1-2|14|NA
TGTGCCAGCAGCCAAGATTGGAGGGGAGGTGGCTACACCTTC
CASSQDWRGGGYTF
>TRBV2|TRBD1|TRBJ2-1|15|NA
TGTGCCAGCAGGTTACAGGGGTTGGAGAACAATGAGCAGTTCTTC
CASRLQGLENNEQFF
>TRBV4-1|NA|TRBJ1-4|14|once
TGCGCCAGCAGCCGCCGACAGGCAGATGAAAAACTGTTTTTT
CASSRRQADEKLFF
>TRBV5-4|NA|TRBJ1-1|14|NA
TGTGCCAGCAGCCGCGGACAAAGGAACACTGAAGCTTTCTTT
CASSRGQRNTEAFF
>TRBV20-1|NA|TRBJ1-5|14|few
TGCAGTGCTAGTACGAGGAGTGGCAATCAGCCCCAGCATTTT
CSASTRSGNQPQHF
>TRBV5-1|NA|TRBJ2-3|13|NA
TGCGCCAGCAGCTTGGGGGCCACAGATACGCAGTATTTT
CASSLGATDTQYF
>TRBV2|TRBD2|TRBJ2-5|15|NA
TGTGCCAGCAGTTGGGAAGTCGGGGGGCAAGAGACCCAGTACTTC
CASSWEVGGQETQYF
>TRBV12-5|NA|TRBJ2-2|12|NA
TGTGCTAGTGGCCGGAGGGTCGGGGAGCTGTTTTTT
CASGRRVGELFF
>TRBV5-1|TRBD2|TRBJ2-1|15|NA
TGCGCCAGCAGCTTGGAAAGCGGGAGTTGGAATGAGCAGTTCTTC
CASSLESGSWNEQFF
>TRBV5-6|NA|TRBJ1-5|13|NA
TGTGCCAGCAGCAAAAGAGGGGCGGGGGCCCAGCATTTT
CASSKRGAGAQHF
>TRBV3-1/TRBV3-2|TRBD1|TRBJ2-5|15|NA
TGTGCCAGCAGTCACAGGGGCACTGCCTTGAAGACCCAGTACTTC
CASSHRGTALKTQYF
>TRBV5-8|NA|TRBJ2-5|15|NA
TGTGCCAGCAGCTTGGCTCCCCACTCGGTGGAGACCCAGTACTTC
CASSLAPHSVETQYF
>TRBV19|NA|TRBJ2-7|13|NA
TGTGCCAGTAGTGAGACTAGAGGCTACGAGCAGTACTTC
CASSETRGYEQYF
>TRBV29-1|NA|TRBJ1-2|14|NA
TGCAGCGTTGAAAGGCCAGGGTCCCCCTATGGCTACACCTTC
CSVERPGSPYGYTF
>TRBV3-1/TRBV3-2|NA|TRBJ2-1|17|NA
TGTGCCAGCAGCCAAGAACCGGGGTGGGGAGTTAACAATGAGCAGTTCTTC
CASSQEPGWGVNNEQFF
>TRBV28|TRBD1|TRBJ1-2|15|NA
TGTGCCAGCAGTTTCCCCCGGGACAGAAACTATGGCTACACCTTC
CASSFPRDRNYGYTF
>TRBV19|NA|TRBJ2-2|15|NA
TGTGCCAGTGGCGAGTTAGGACAGATCACCGGGGAGCTGTTTTTT
CASGELGQITGELFF
>TRBV30|TRBD1|TRBJ2-6|18|NA
TGTGCCTGGAGTACGGACAGGGGGCTATACGCTGGGGCCAACGTCCTGACTTTC
CAWSTDRGLYAGANVLTF
>TRBV6-5|TRBD1|TRBJ2-4|15|NA
TGTGCCAGCAACCCAGGTGGGGCAGGGGGAAACATTCAGTACTTC
CASNPGGAGGNIQYF
>TRBV6-1|NA|TRBJ1-2|15|NA
TGTGCCAGCAGTGAAGCTCAGGGCAGGGTGTACGGCTACACCTTC
CASSEAQGRVYGYTF
>TRBV30|TRBD2|TRBJ2-1|15|NA
TGTGCCTGGAGTGTTATAACGGGAGGATACAATGAGCAGTTCTTC
CAWSVITGGYNEQFF
>TRBV6-1|TRBD2|TRBJ2-7|15|NA
TGTGCCAGCAGTGATCAGCGGGAGGGCCCCTACGAGCAGTACTTC
CASSDQREGPYEQYF
>TRBV3-1/TRBV3-2|TRBD1|TRBJ1-2|15|NA
TGTGCCAGCAGCCCCCGGGACAGGGGGCTGTTTGGCTACACCTTC
CASSPRDRGLFGYTF
>TRBV29-1|NA|TRBJ2-7|11|NA
TGCAGCGTTGCCTCTTTTGACGAGCAGTACTTC
CSVASFDEQYF
>TRBV6-5|TRBD1|TRBJ1-1|13|NA
TGTGCCAGCAGAGGACAGGCCCGCACTGAAGCTTTCTTT
CASRGQARTEAFF
>TRBV5-4|TRBD1|TRBJ1-1|12|NA
TGTGCCAGCAGCATGACAGGGACTGAAGCTTTCTTT
CASSMTGTEAFF
>TRBV27|TRBD2|TRBJ2-1|16|NA
TGTGCCAGCAGCCGCCTAGGGACTAGCGGGTACAATGAGCAGTTCTTC
CASSRLGTSGYNEQFF
>TRBV11-3|TRBD1|TRBJ2-1|14|few
TGTGCCAGCAGCCAGGGGACAGCGACCAATGAGCAGTTCTTC
CASSQGTATNEQFF
>TRBV24-1|TRBD1|TRBJ2-1|17|NA
TGTGCCACCAGTGACCCTAACGCGACAGGGCGGTGGAATGAGCAGTTCTTC
CATSDPNATGRWNEQFF
>TRBV30|NA|TRBJ1-2|16|NA
TGTGCCTGGAAGAGGACAGAGCGGCGGGTTAACTATGGCTACACCTTC
CAWKRTERRVNYGYTF
>TRBV20-1|TRBD2|TRBJ2-7|11|NA
TGCAGCGCTAGCGGGACCTACGAGCAGTACTTC
CSASGTYEQYF
>TRBV7-8|TRBD2|TRBJ2-5|16|NA
TGTGCCAGCAGCTCCCCCGGGGGACTAGCGTTGGAGACCCAGTACTTC
CASSSPGGLALETQYF
>TRBV5-1|NA|TRBJ1-1|11|NA
TGCGCCAGCAGCTTGGGAGGTGAAGCTTTCTTT
CASSLGGEAFF
>TRBV3-1/TRBV3-2|NA|TRBJ1-3|15|NA
TGTGCCAGCAGCCCGGCGGACTCACTAGGAAACACCATATATTTT
CASSPADSLGNTIYF
>TRBV28|TRBD2|TRBJ2-1|19|NA
TGTGCCAGCCATAGTCTTTCCGGGAGGTTAGTTCCCTCCTACAATGAGCAGTTCTTC
CASHSLSGRLVPSYNEQFF
>TRBV24-1|NA|TRBJ2-2|13|NA
TGTGCCACCAGGGGGCGCTTAGCCGGGGAGCTGTTTTTT
CATRGRLAGELFF
>TRBV9|NA|TRBJ2-3|16|NA
TGTGCCAGCAGCACTTGGAGGGGAGGTAGCACAGATACGCAGTATTTT
CASSTWRGGSTDTQYF
>TRBV4-1|NA|TRBJ1-2|15|NA
TGCGCCAGCAGCCAAGTTGCACAGCCTGGCTATGGCTACACCTTC
CASSQVAQPGYGYTF
>TRBV2|TRBD1|TRBJ1-2|14|NA
TGTGCCAGCAGTGAGGAACAGGGGCCCTATGGCTACACCTTC
CASSEEQGPYGYTF
>TRBV25-1|NA|TRBJ2-3|12|NA
TGTGCCAGCAGGAGTAGCACAGATACGCAGTATTTT
CASRSSTDTQYF
>TRBV4-2|NA|TRBJ1-4|18|few
TGTGCCAGCAGCCAAGGTGATCCGAGTAGGGAGATTAATGAAAAACTGTTTTTT
CASSQGDPSREINEKLFF
>TRBV3-1/TRBV3-2|NA|TRBJ1-6|16|NA
TGTGCCAGCAGCCAAGATTCGCCCGGGGTTAATTCACCCCTCCACTTT
CASSQDSPGVNSPLHF
>TRBV7-2|TRBD2|TRBJ2-5|15|NA
TGTGCCAGCAGCTTAGGGGGACTAGCGAAAGAGACCCAGTACTTC
CASSLGGLAKETQYF
>TRBV9|TRBD2|TRBJ2-5|16|few
TGTGCCAGCTCCGGGACTAGCGGCTTTCTGTCAGGGACCCAGTACTTC
CASSGTSGFLSGTQYF
>TRBV9|TRBD1|TRBJ2-1|15|NA
TGTGCCAGCAGCGTAGGTGGACAGGGGGCAAATGAGCAGTTCTTC
CASSVGGQGANEQFF
>TRBV19|NA|TRBJ2-1|16|NA
TGTGCCAGTAAAATCTCGGCTAGCGAGATCTACAATGAGCAGTTCTTC
CASKISASEIYNEQFF
>TRBV6-6|NA|TRBJ1-1|14|NA
TGTGCCAGCATCGAGGCAGGAGGGAACACTGAAGCTTTCTTT
CASIEAGGNTEAFF
>TRBV27|TRBD2|TRBJ2-2|20|NA
TGTGCCAGCAGTTTATGGGGGCCCCGGGGACTAGCGGGAGGTACCGGGGAGCTGTTTTTT
CASSLWGPRGLAGGTGELFF
>TRBV6-1|TRBD1|TRBJ2-5|14|once
TGTGCCAGCAGTTCCCAGACCGACAGGGGCCCCCGGTACTTC
CASSSQTDRGPRYF
>TRBV29-1|NA|TRBJ1-1|13|NA
TGCAGCGTTCGTCGGGGGATGAACACTGAAGCTTTCTTT
CSVRRGMNTEAFF
>TRBV10-3|NA|TRBJ2-7|14|NA
TGTGCCATCAGTGATAATGCGGGGTACTACGAGCAGTACTTC
CAISDNAGYYEQYF
>TRBV15|NA|TRBJ1-2|12|NA
TGTGCCACCAGCAGAGACAGCTATGGCTACACCTTC
CATSRDSYGYTF
>TRBV18|NA|TRBJ2-7|14|NA
TGTGCCAGCTCACCAGAGACAGGTCCCTACGAGCAGTACTTC
CASSPETGPYEQYF
>TRBV18|NA|TRBJ1-4|15|NA
TGTGCCAGCTCACCACAGGGGGAAACTAATGAAAAACTGTTTTTT
CASSPQGETNEKLFF
>TRBV7-6|TRBD2|TRBJ2-5|15|NA
TGTGCCAGCAGCACGAGCGGACTAGCGTCACAGACCCAGTACTTC
CASSTSGLASQTQYF
>TRBV4-1|NA|TRBJ2-1|15|NA
TGCGCCAGCAGCCAAGATCGGGCTAGCGTTTATGAGCAGTTCTTC
CASSQDRASVYEQFF
>TRBV7-3|TRBD2|TRBJ2-2|13|NA
TGTGCCAGCAGTTTAGCGGGAGCCGGGGAGCTGTTTTTT
CASSLAGAGELFF